The T cell receptor (beta chain) described here comes from a study of blood T cell repertoires in COVID-19 (dated by TCRdb to 2020 to 2021). Regarding the study in general: Samples covering the acute and convalescent phases of COVID-19 were provided by collaborators in the United States, Italy and Spain. The material from the prospective study consisted of cDNA or gDNA derived from T cells, B-cell-depleted T cells, or PBMCs. Subjects who had been exposed to COVID-19, were actively infected with it, or had recovered from it provided the deeply sampled blood TCRbeta repertoires that made up the dataset. The repertoires were released in a freely available public database intended as a resource for research on the immune response to SARS-CoV-2. The samples were drawn from the first 160 participants of the ongoing ImmuneRACE study and from over a thousand subjects provided by 6 global collaborators. The sample metadata nearly always contained a de-identified subject ID, COVID-19 status, age in years and sex. Where available, HLA class I and class II types were taken from metadata supplied by the sample provider and were not determined by assay-based typing.

The research as a whole found: Clinical and demographic metadata were provided uncurated, with the amount varying by source and participant.

Participants in the prospective study were aged roughly 18 to 100 years, lived in 20 to 30 United States geographic areas, and enrolled through a virtual design. Cohort assignment in the prospective study relied on participant-reported clinical history from a screening survey and a study questionnaire. Recovered participants in ImmuneRACE Cohort 3 were defined as having two consecutive negative NP/OP PCR tests, clearance from a healthcare professional, or resolution of symptoms. Each participant in the prospective study had whole blood, serum and a nasopharyngeal or oropharyngeal swab collected by mobile phlebotomists. Additional blood draws and questionnaires over a 2-month period could optionally be provided by prospective study participants. Before DNA extraction, prospective study blood samples were shipped either frozen or at room temperature. Notes on this clone: Its antigen remains undetermined. No qualities accompany the bases; no much larger clone lies one base away.

From a lookup of the germline V gene, CDR1 and CDR2 are SGHAT and FQNNGV. Cut back by 2 bases and 4 bases, the V and J ends lie 9 bases apart. Inclusive of the bounding cysteine and phenylalanine, the CDR3 is 14 residues long. Solely the CDR3 DNA is kept, with 42 bases framed from the first base. TCRbeta CDR3 regions were amplified from genomic DNA using the immunoSEQ Assay, a bias-controlled multiplex PCR. The original methods were these. Nucleated cell counts per sample were estimated from amplification of reference gene primers within the assay. To quantify the absolute abundance of each unique TCRbeta CDR3 rearrangement, sequence reads were collapsed and filtered. For each sample, productive Simpson clonality was calculated as the square root of Simpson's diversity index across productive rearrangements. TCRdb limited this immuneACCESS table to in-frame rearrangements with V and J called. A share of clones is missing; checked studies link under half to unresolved V genes, and the rest is unexplained. D and trimming come from the DNA, and the V and J calls and clone size come from that table. The sample data list around 300,000 clones, and roughly nine tenths of these were observed just once. The top ten clonotypes cover less than 2% of the sample.

The V and J segments used are TRBV11-2 and TRBJ2-1; tentative D gene TRBD2, with 6 bases matching. Material: PBMCs or T cells enriched from blood (not recorded which). This TCR came from a middle-aged woman who had recovered from COVID-19. The nucleotide sequence is given as TGTGCCAGCAGCTTAATGGGAGGTTACAATGAGCAGTTCTTC. It is translated as CASSLMGGYNEQFF.